Listed here is a single TCR beta chain. The data were taken from a study of OX40 agonist ivuxolimab in advanced cancers. There are 15 residues in the CDR3. Germline V lookup: CDR1 SEHNR, CDR2 FQNEAQ (reference sequence). Trimming took off 1 base at V and 6 bases at J, with 14 bases between the two ends. Generated by immunoSEQ multiplex PCR, the TCRdb table keeps only in-frame clones and is missing some. This table holds some 38,000 clones, approximately 90% found once. Sequences were derived from CD4+ or CD8+ T cells sorted from blood, sampled in a trial of the OX40 agonist ivuxolimab. V gene TRBV7-9 combines with J gene TRBJ2-3, with D possibly TRBD1 on 6 matching bases. This TCR was sampled from an adult with an advanced solid tumor such as melanoma, head and neck, liver or kidney cancer. The CDR3 DNA is TGTGCCAGCAGCTTAGTCGACAGGCCGAGTGATACGCAGTATTTT. It yields the protein CASSLVDRPSDTQYF.